These 31 T cell receptor beta chains share one sample of origin, sequenced in a study of cytomegalovirus exposure and HLA in healthy donors. PCR used 60 Vbeta primers and 13 Jbeta primers. Method: immunoSEQ multiplex PCR; TCRdb's copy keeps in-frame clones and lacks some. The profile covers approximately 100,000 clones, with around 60% appearing a single time and about 2.3% taken by the ten largest. Sequences were obtained from PBMCs. The receptor source for this set is a human donor in good health.

The V call is TRBV28, the J call TRBJ1-1; no reliable D call. Looked up from germline, CDR1 is MDHEN and CDR2 is SYDVKM. CDR3 length equals 14 residues. Trimming shortened V by 3 bases and J by 2 bases, and 10 bases separated the two germline ends. The CDR3 reads CASSFRRSNTEAFF. In DNA, the CDR3 is TGTGCCAGCAGTTTCCGACGGAGTAACACTGAAGCTTTCTTT.

On this clone itself: At the DNA level, this CDR3 is encoded by other sequences in the same sample as well. The chain recombines TRBV6-6 with TRBJ2-3; 10 bases map to TRBD2. The CDR3 runs to 16 residues. The trim removed 4 bases at V and 3 bases at J, leaving 7 bases unmatched. Germline lookup yields CDR1 MNHNY and CDR2 SVGAGI (reference sequence). CDR3 residues: CASSSKRGGRTDTQYF. Written as DNA, the CDR3 is TGTGCCAGCAGTTCCAAGCGGGGGGGCCGGACAGATACGCAGTATTTT.

This clone has just a few counts. This sequence joins TRBV14 and TRBJ2-1; weak D call: TRBD1 (5 bases). Germline V gene sequence: CDR1 SGHDN, CDR2 FVKESK. V lost 4 bases, J lost 7 bases, and 11 bases lay in between. The CDR3 has 13 residues. The CDR3 coding sequence is TGTGCCAGCAGCCTGTATAGGGGAAATGAGCAGTTCTTC. Translating it yields CASSLYRGNEQFF.

The chain combines TRBV29-1 with TRBJ1-3; D gene ambiguous. The V gene's germline CDR1 is SQVTM and CDR2 ANQGSEA. There are 14 residues in the CDR3. The V gene lost 6 bases and the J gene lost 3 bases, with 15 bases spanning the gap. The CDR3 DNA sequence: TGCAGCGTCCGGACCCGGGCGGGTGGAAACACCATATATTTT. It encodes CSVRTRAGGNTIYF.

The chain carries TRBV7-9 and TRBJ2-1, with TRBD2 identical over 11 bases. V was clipped by 6 bases and J by 3 bases; unmatched bases: 7. The CDR3 length is 16 residues. Germline V gene sequence: CDR1 SEHNR, CDR2 FQNEAQ (reference sequence). CDR3 DNA: TGTGCCAGCAGTTCGGGACTAGCGGTCTTCTACAATGAGCAGTTCTTC. Translating it yields CASSSGLAVFYNEQFF.

This clone was counted only a few times. This chain connects TRBV19 to TRBJ1-1, with 9 bases fitting TRBD1. CDR1 LNHDA and CDR2 SQIVND come from the germline V gene (reference sequence). The CDR3 is 16 residues long. J lost 4 bases, V lost 6 bases, and 12 bases had no gene match. The CDR3 nucleotides read TGTGCCAGTAGACGCCCCCAACCGGGACAGGGCACTGAAGCTTTCTTT. This encodes CASRRPQPGQGTEAFF.

This clone was seen just once. V is TRBV4-1 and J is TRBJ1-3; the D is unclear. The germline V gene has CDR1 MGHRA and CDR2 YSYEKL. The germline V and J ends were trimmed by 0 bases and 2 bases, with 8 bases remaining between them. The CDR3 consists of 15 residues. The CDR3: CASSQDQRAGNTIYF. CDR3 coding DNA: TGCGCCAGCAGCCAAGACCAGAGGGCTGGAAACACCATATATTTT.

This chain links TRBV5-1 with TRBJ2-7; 13 bases are a match to TRBD2. The CDR3 consists of 15 residues. V lost 3 bases and J lost 5; bases outside the gene matches: 5. CDR1 and CDR2 (germline): SGHRS, YFSETQ. The CDR3 region is CASSSWTSGGDEQYF. The CDR3 nucleotides read TGCGCCAGCAGCTCCTGGACTAGCGGGGGCGACGAGCAGTACTTC.

Only a few counts were recorded for this clone. This chain joins TRBV4-3 and TRBJ2-5; 9 bases line up with TRBD2. The CDR3 consists of 16 residues. CDR1 and CDR2 from the germline V gene are LGHNA and YSLEER. V lost 4 bases, J lost 9 bases, and 15 bases stayed unmatched. CDR3 in amino acids: CASSPRRGGDPGAQYF. The CDR3 nucleotides read TGCGCCAGCAGCCCCCGGCGCGGGGGGGATCCGGGGGCCCAGTACTTC.

The rearrangement uses TRBV11-3 and TRBJ1-5; D is possibly TRBD1 (5 bases). Deletions cut 5 bases from V and 5 bases from J, with 22 bases between. This CDR3 has 17 residues. Germline CDR1 reads SGHNT; CDR2 reads YENEEA. Here the CDR3 reads CASSACGWGVWDQPQHF. As DNA, the CDR3 is TGTGCCAGCAGCGCTTGCGGGTGGGGGGTTTGGGATCAGCCCCAGCATTTT.

This clone was seen only a few times. The chain combines TRBV7-9 with TRBJ2-1; 10 positions agree with TRBD1. This CDR3 is built from 14 residues. Germline-derived CDR1 and CDR2 are SEHNR and FQNEAQ (reference sequence). Trimming removed 6 bases from V and 10 bases from J; junction bases left unmatched: 9. CDR3 loop: CASRGQGPNEEQFF. The CDR3 nucleotides are TGTGCCAGCAGGGGACAGGGGCCGAATGAGGAGCAGTTCTTC.

The chain has TRBV29-1 and TRBJ1-2; tentative D call: TRBD1 (5 bases). From germline, CDR1 is SQVTM and CDR2 ANQGSEA. V lost 3 bases and J 4 bases, leaving 15 bases between the germline ends. This CDR3 is 14 amino acids long. CDR3 in amino acids: CSVEGEAGVYGYTF. The DNA for the CDR3 is TGCAGCGTTGAGGGGGAGGCTGGGGTCTATGGCTACACCTTC.

This chain links TRBV5-6 with TRBJ1-2; tentatively, D is TRBD1 (6 bases). V lost 4 bases and J 5 bases, leaving 12 bases between the germline ends. This CDR3 has 13 amino acids. Germline V gene data show CDR1 as SGHDT and CDR2 as YYEEEE. The CDR3 DNA follows: TGTGCCAGCAGCGGCAACAGGGTTTATGGCTACACCTTC. Residues: CASSGNRVYGYTF.

This clone has a handful of counts. CDR3 DNA: TGTGCCAGCAGCCCCAAAGGACAGGGGAACACTGAAGCTTTCTTT. This encodes CASSPKGQGNTEAFF. The chain has TRBV11-3 and TRBJ1-1, with 8 bases that match TRBD1. The CDR3 runs to 15 residues. Germline V gene data show CDR1 as SGHNT and CDR2 as YENEEA. V trimming: 5 bases; J trimming: 1 base; junction bases outside the gene matches: 6. Variable domain in full (rest from reference TRBV11-3 and TRBJ1-1): EAGVVQSPRYKIIEKKQPVAFWCNPISGHNTLYWYLQNLGQGPELLIRYENEEAVDDSQLPKDRFSAERLKGVDSTLKIQPAELGDSAVYLCASSPKGQGNTEAFFGQGTRLTVV.

This clone was counted only a few times. The genes are TRBV20-1 and TRBJ1-2; D is uncertain. Germline assignment: CDR1 DFQATT and CDR2 SNEGSKA (reference sequence). The V end lost 3 bases, the J end lost 8 bases, and 10 bases lay between the germline ends. The CDR3 runs to 11 residues. The CDR3 here is CSARLREGYTF. In DNA, the CDR3 is TGCAGTGCTAGGCTTCGGGAGGGCTACACCTTC.

V usage is TRBV5-1 and J usage is TRBJ2-7; the D gene is possibly TRBD1 (8 bases). The CDR3 spans 14 residues. Germline V gene sequence: CDR1 SGHRS, CDR2 YFSETQ. The V end lost 3 bases, the J end lost 8 bases, and 18 bases lay between the germline ends. The CDR3 DNA is TGCGCCAGCAGCTGGGGGGGGGACAGGACGAAGCAGTACTTC. As protein: CASSWGGDRTKQYF.

This clone came up a few times. The rearrangement links TRBV5-4 to TRBJ2-7; 11 bases are a match to TRBD2. The CDR3 runs to 15 residues. J gave up 4 bases and V 3 bases, and 6 bases lay outside the gene matches. Germline CDR1 reads SGHNT; CDR2 reads YYREEE (reference sequence). CDR3 region: CASSSTSGGLYEQYF. The DNA for the CDR3 is TGTGCCAGCAGCTCCACTAGCGGGGGTCTTTACGAGCAGTACTTC. The variable domain in full, with the rest retrieved from reference TRBV5-4 and TRBJ2-7, is ETGVTQSPTHLIKTRGQQVTLRCSSQSGHNTVSWYQQALGQGPQFIFQYYREEENGRGNFPPRFSGLQFPNYSSELNVNALELDDSALYLCASSSTSGGLYEQYFGPGTRLTVT.

The chain employs TRBV12-5 and TRBJ2-1; 9 nucleotides align to TRBD1. The CDR3 runs 17 residues. The V and J ends lost 5 bases and 8 bases, in that order; junction bases with no gene match: 16. Per germline, CDR1 LGHNT and CDR2 FRNRAP. This CDR3 reads CASGLTLLGTGNHEQFF. CDR3 bases: TGTGCTAGTGGTCTTACCCTTTTGGGGACAGGGAACCATGAGCAGTTCTTC.

V gene TRBV9 combines with J gene TRBJ2-5, with 11 bases that match TRBD2. Matching the DNA end better, TRBJ2-7 makes the J call doubtful. Germline V CDR1 and CDR2: SGDLS, YYNGEE. The length of the CDR3 is 15 residues. The CDR3 loop reads CASSVASLAGGEQYF. CDR3 in DNA: TGTGCCAGCAGCGTAGCTTCGCTAGCGGGGGGCGAGCAGTACTTC.

The chain combines TRBV5-3 with TRBJ1-1; TRBD1 is a possible D gene (5 bases). TRBV5-3 is an open reading frame, and its role is uncertain. The length of the CDR3 is 15 residues. Trimming took off 3 bases at V and 3 bases at J, with 15 bases between the two ends. CDR3 amino acids: CARSYRQGRDTEAFF. CDR3 DNA: TGTGCCAGAAGCTACCGTCAGGGTAGGGACACTGAAGCTTTCTTT.

This clone was counted between two and nine times. The J gene is TRBJ2-7, the V gene TRBV5-1; 11 bases agree with TRBD2. This CDR3 comprises 16 residues. V was clipped by 4 bases and J by 2 bases; unmatched bases: 8. The germline V gene has CDR1 SGHRS and CDR2 YFSETQ. In DNA form, the CDR3 reads TGCGCCAGCAGCCCATGGGGGACTAGCGGACCCTACGAGCAGTACTTC. It encodes CASSPWGTSGPYEQYF.

This chain uses TRBV5-1 with TRBJ1-1, with a possible D match to TRBD1 (5 bases). The CDR3 loop spans 15 amino acids. V dropped 0 bases and J dropped 4 bases, with 13 bases sitting between them. Germline CDR1 reads SGHRS; CDR2 reads YFSETQ. CDR3 sequence (DNA): TGCGCCAGCAGCTTGGAGGCAGTTAGGGGCACTGAAGCTTTCTTT. As protein: CASSLEAVRGTEAFF. Full variable domain (remainder filled in from reference TRBV5-1 and TRBJ1-1): KAGVTQTPRYLIKTRGQQVTLSCSPISGHRSVSWYQQTPGQGLQFLFEYFSETQRNKGNFPGRFSGRQFSNSRSEMNVSTLELGDSALYLCASSLEAVRGTEAFFGQGTRLTVV.

This clone was seen just once. The rearrangement links TRBV18 to TRBJ2-7, with unresolved D. Between the trimmed V and J ends, which lost 2 bases and 1 base, there was a span of 9 bases. The CDR3 is 14 residues long. CDR1 and CDR2 (germline): KGHSH, LQKENI. In DNA, the CDR3 is TGTGCCAGCTCACCAACGCAGGTTTCCTACGAGCAGTACTTC. Translated: CASSPTQVSYEQYF.

The rearrangement links TRBV7-2 to TRBJ2-2; no definite D call. The CDR3 is 13 residues long. V lost 4 bases to trimming and J lost 0 bases, with 3 bases between them. Germline CDR1 is SGHTA and CDR2 is FQGNSA. CDR3 amino acids: CASSSSNTGELFF. CDR3 nucleotide sequence: TGTGCCAGCAGCTCGTCGAACACCGGGGAGCTGTTTTTT.

This clone was detected a few times. The V call is TRBV5-4, the J call TRBJ1-4; TRBD1 matches at 11 bases. Germline lookup yields CDR1 SGHNT and CDR2 YYREEE (reference sequence). The V and J ends lost 3 bases and 8 bases, in that order; junction bases with no gene match: 6. The CDR3 consists of 15 residues. CDR3 sequence: CASSSGQGASEKLFF. Written as DNA, the CDR3 is TGTGCCAGCAGCTCCGGACAGGGGGCATCAGAAAAACTGTTTTTT.

The chain is built from TRBV7-9 and TRBJ1-6; 7 bases align to TRBD1. The ends lost 5 bases at V and 9 bases at J; junction bases unmatched: 22. Per germline, CDR1 SEHNR and CDR2 FQNEAQ (reference sequence). The CDR3 is 19 residues long. CDR3 loop: CASSHRKINPDRFTSPLHF. CDR3 nucleotide sequence: TGTGCCAGCAGCCACCGAAAAATAAATCCGGACAGGTTTACTTCACCCCTCCACTTT. Complete variable domain (other parts from reference TRBV7-9 and TRBJ1-6): DTGVSQNPRHKITKRGQNVTFRCDPISEHNRLYWYRQTLGQGPEFLTYFQNEAQLEKSRLLSDRFSAERPKGSFSTLEIQRTEQGDSAMYLCASSHRKINPDRFTSPLHFGNGTRLTVT.

This clone showed up just a few times. The rearrangement joins TRBV5-8 to TRBJ2-7; unclear D gene. The CDR3 totals 13 residues. With 6 bases removed from V and 3 bases from J, the gap between germline ends came to 13 bases. The germline gives CDR1 SGHTS, CDR2 YDEGEE. The CDR3 is CASMRIVLYEQYF. CDR3 sequence (DNA): TGTGCCAGCATGAGGATAGTACTCTACGAGCAGTACTTC.

The genes are TRBV6-5 and TRBJ1-1; 8 bases fit TRBD1. CDR3 size: 14 residues. The V and J ends lost 7 bases and 2 bases, in that order; junction bases with no gene match: 6. CDR1 and CDR2 from the germline V gene are MNHEY and SVGAGI. The CDR3 is CASTSTGANTEAFF. DNA of the CDR3: TGTGCCAGCACTTCGACAGGGGCAAACACTGAAGCTTTCTTT.

The chain couples TRBV5-1 to TRBJ1-6; 9 bases align to TRBD1. After removal of 2 bases from V and 0 bases from J, the junction contained 3 bases not matched to a gene. This CDR3 has 17 residues. Germline V gives CDR1 SGHRS, CDR2 YFSETQ. CDR3 nucleotide sequence: TGCGCCAGCAGCTTAGGGACAGGGAGCTCCTATAATTCACCCCTCCACTTT. This gives the protein CASSLGTGSSYNSPLHF.

The chain joins TRBV7-8 to TRBJ2-1, with 9 bases aligning to TRBD2. The CDR3 has 14 amino acids. J was trimmed by 6 bases and V by 2 bases; bases with no gene match: 2. Germline CDR1 SGHVS, CDR2 FQNEAQ. CDR3 sequence: CASSLSGGPNEQFF. The CDR3 DNA follows: TGTGCCAGCAGCTTAAGCGGGGGGCCCAATGAGCAGTTCTTC.

CDR3 coding DNA: TGTGCCAGCAGCGCCACAGGCGGCGCAGATACGCAGTATTTT. Residues: CASSATGGADTQYF. The chain links TRBV11-3 to TRBJ2-3, with D tentatively TRBD1 (5 bases). CDR1 is SGHNT, CDR2 YENEEA, per germline. This CDR3 has 14 residues. V was pared by 5 bases and J by 4 bases, with 13 bases between.